The 14 T cell receptor beta chains listed next were all sequenced from one sample in a study of siplizumab effects on memory and regulatory T cells. Sequencing used immunoSEQ multiplex PCR; TCRdb keeps in-frame clones, though not all of them. This table has approximately 92,000 clones, roughly 94% appearing once. The sequencing input was non-Treg CD4+ T cells sorted from blood. The receptors originated from a human donor in good health.

In the case of this clone: Other DNA variants within this sample encode the same CDR3. The chain uses TRBV19 and TRBJ1-5; D is undetermined. With 4 bases removed from V and 4 bases from J, the gap between germline ends came to 5 bases. The CDR3 contains 12 residues. Germline V gene sequence: CDR1 LNHDA, CDR2 SQIVND (reference sequence). CDR3 amino acids: CASSRGNQPQHF. CDR3 in DNA: TGTGCCAGTAGTAGAGGTAATCAGCCCCAGCATTTT.

The V gene is TRBV19, the J gene TRBJ2-2; tentative D call: TRBD2 (6 bases). The CDR3 is 15 residues long. Germline V CDR1 and CDR2: LNHDA, SQIVND (reference sequence). V lost 6 bases and J 11 bases, leaving 22 bases between the germline ends. This CDR3 is CASSDLAPWGVELFF. The CDR3 region has the DNA TGTGCCAGTAGCGATTTAGCCCCCTGGGGGGTAGAGCTGTTTTTT.

The CDR3 bases are TGCGCCAGCAGTCCGAGGACAGGGGGCGCAGTATCATACAATGAGCAGTTCTTC. Residues: CASSPRTGGAVSYNEQFF. The chain employs TRBV5-1 and TRBJ2-1; 11 bases map to TRBD1. CDR3 length: 18 amino acids. V lost 5 bases to trimming and J lost 4 bases; unmatched junction nucleotides: 14. Germline CDR1 and CDR2: SGHRS and YFSETQ.

V and J are TRBV15 and TRBJ2-1; TRBD2 aligns across 11 bases. CDR1 is LNHNV and CDR2 is YYDKDF in the germline V gene (reference sequence). Losses at the gene ends were 10 bases for V and 4 bases for J; bases not matched to a gene: 12. The CDR3 contains 16 residues. CDR3 sequence: CAIRAQGLADYNEQFF. CDR3 coding DNA: TGTGCCATCCGGGCGCAGGGACTAGCGGATTACAATGAGCAGTTCTTC.

This chain uses TRBV7-6 with TRBJ2-1; 7 positions agree with TRBD1. The J segment lost 8 bases and the V segment lost 5 bases, leaving 12 bases of the junction unmatched. This CDR3 has 15 residues. The V gene's germline CDR1 is SGHVS and CDR2 FNYEAQ. The CDR3 bases are TGTGCCAGCAGCAAAAATCTCAACAGGGGCGATGAGCAGTTCTTC. Its translation: CASSKNLNRGDEQFF.

The V call is TRBV9, the J call TRBJ2-1; D call uncertain. The CDR3 loop spans 14 amino acids. Germline-derived CDR1 and CDR2 are SGDLS and YYNGEE. Trimming cost V 4 bases and J 6 bases, with 14 bases left between them. The CDR3 region has the DNA TGTGCCAGCAGCCCCCCTCATATAACCAATGAGCAGTTCTTC. Protein sequence: CASSPPHITNEQFF.

This clone showed up just a few times. This chain uses TRBV14 with TRBJ2-2; no firm D call. Trimming stripped 4 bases from V and 6 bases from J, with 6 bases between. Per the germline V gene, CDR1 is SGHDN and CDR2 is FVKESK. This CDR3 spans 12 amino acids. The CDR3 sequence is CASSPRSGELFF. Here the CDR3 DNA reads TGTGCCAGCAGCCCTCGTTCCGGGGAGCTGTTTTTT.

The rearrangement links TRBV7-6 to TRBJ1-1, with a possible D match to TRBD1 (5 bases). V lost 0 bases, J lost 5 bases, and 10 bases lay in between. The CDR3 has 14 residues. Germline V CDR1 and CDR2: SGHVS, FNYEAQ. The CDR3 protein is CASSLALGGTEAFF. The CDR3 coding sequence is TGTGCCAGCAGCTTAGCGCTGGGGGGGACTGAAGCTTTCTTT.

The V call is TRBV6-1, the J call TRBJ2-2, with 10 bases identical to TRBD2. The CDR3 extends over 17 amino acids. Germline V gene data show CDR1 as MNHNS and CDR2 as SASEGT. The V gene end was trimmed by 0 bases and the J gene end by 1 base; junction bases not matched to a gene: 2. CDR3 DNA sequence: TGTGCCAGCAGTGAAGCGGGGACTAGCGAGAACACCGGGGAGCTGTTTTTT. Protein sequence: CASSEAGTSENTGELFF.

The CDR3 here is CASSVWGGTNTEAFF. The DNA for the CDR3 is TGTGCCAGCAGCGTGTGGGGGGGAACGAACACTGAAGCTTTCTTT. The chain uses TRBV9 and TRBJ1-1, with D possibly TRBD1 on 5 matching bases. The length of the CDR3 is 15 residues. Trimming left V 2 bases short and J 1 base short, with 12 bases between. Germline assignment: CDR1 SGDLS and CDR2 YYNGEE.

The chain employs TRBV28 and TRBJ1-1; 9 positions agree with TRBD1. The CDR3 sequence is 12 residues long. Germline values: CDR1 MDHEN, CDR2 SYDVKM. J gave up 7 bases and V 11 bases, and 8 bases lay outside the gene matches. CDR3 nucleotide sequence: TGTGCCGGAACAGGGGGCCGAGATGAAGCTTTCTTT. Amino acid sequence: CAGTGGRDEAFF.

J is TRBJ1-2 and V is TRBV5-8; 12 nucleotides match TRBD1. This CDR3 has 17 residues. The ends lost 0 bases at V and 8 bases at J; junction bases unmatched: 11. Germline V gene sequence: CDR1 SGHTS, CDR2 YDEGEE. In DNA form, the CDR3 reads TGTGCCAGCAGCTTGGCCGGGACAGGGGGCGTGAGTCGGGGCTACACCTTC. It encodes CASSLAGTGGVSRGYTF.

The chain uses TRBV11-2 and TRBJ2-7; a possible D gene is TRBD2 (5 bases). This CDR3 spans 15 amino acids. The germline V gene has CDR1 SGHAT and CDR2 FQNNGV. Trimming removed 2 bases from V and 5 bases from J, with 16 bases in between. CDR3 nucleotides: TGTGCCAGCAGCTTAATCCTGGGGAGTTTGGACGAGCAGTACTTC. This translates into CASSLILGSLDEQYF.

The chain uses TRBV28 and TRBJ2-5; TRBD2 is a possible D gene (7 bases). The CDR3 is 16 residues long. V was clipped by 8 bases and J by 1 base, with 20 bases between them. CDR1 and CDR2 from the germline V gene are MDHEN and SYDVKM. The CDR3 nucleotides are TGTGCCAGCTTCGAGAATAGGGGGAGGGCCCAAGAGACCCAGTACTTC. This gives the protein CASFENRGRAQETQYF.